The 7 T cell receptor beta chains below come from one sample, sequenced in a study of cytomegalovirus exposure and HLA in healthy donors (dated by TCRdb to 2017 to 2019). To prepare the library, the immunoSEQ multiplex PCR assay was applied. For the multiplex PCR, a mixture combining 60 forward primers for TCR Vbeta segments and 13 reverse primers for TCR Jbeta segments was used. In its TCRdb copy, this immuneACCESS table keeps in-frame sequences only and misses some clones. Where compared with another copy, unresolved V genes explain less than half of these, and the others have no known cause. The sample data list 200,000 to 250,000 clones, and approximately 83% of these were observed just once. The ten largest clonotypes hold roughly 10% of the sample. Sequenced material: PBMCs. These receptors all come from a woman aged 45-60 years in good health and CMV-seropositive.

The chain links TRBV10-3 to TRBJ2-1; 9 bases are a match to TRBD2. CDR1 is ENHRY, CDR2 SYGVKD, per germline. The ends lost 6 bases at V and 9 bases at J; junction bases unmatched: 12. CDR3 length: 15 residues. The CDR3 loop is CAIRPGGGVNAEQFF. The DNA of the CDR3 is TGTGCCATCAGGCCCGGCGGGGGGGTTAATGCTGAGCAGTTCTTC.

The genes are TRBV4-1 and TRBJ2-3; D unclear. Germline CDR1 is MGHRA and CDR2 is YSYEKL. Between the trimmed V and J ends, which lost 0 bases and 3 bases, there was a span of 7 bases. The CDR3 runs to 14 residues. CDR3: CASSQEPRTDTQYF. In DNA, the CDR3 is TGCGCCAGCAGCCAAGAACCCAGAACAGATACGCAGTATTTT.

The gene calls are TRBV5-6 and TRBJ2-7; D possibly corresponds to TRBD1 (7 bases). CDR3 length equals 15 residues. Germline-derived CDR1 and CDR2 are SGHDT and YYEEEE. V lost 3 bases to trimming and J lost 3 bases, with 16 bases between them. The CDR3 coding sequence is TGTGCCAGCAGCTACCTTCAGGGGGGAAACTACGAGCAGTACTTC. Protein: CASSYLQGGNYEQYF.

The V and J genes are TRBV7-2 and TRBJ1-1; D perhaps matches TRBD1 (5 bases). With 5 bases removed from V and 1 base from J, the gap between germline ends came to 11 bases. This CDR3 has 14 residues. CDR1 and CDR2 from the germline V gene are SGHTA and FQGNSA. The CDR3 bases are TGTGCCAGCAGCCGCGGGACGGCGAACACTGAAGCTTTCTTT. It translates to CASSRGTANTEAFF.

The chain employs TRBV27 and TRBJ2-5; TRBD1 is a possible D gene (7 bases). Trimming removed 2 bases at V and 7 bases at J, with 17 bases between. Germline V lookup: CDR1 MNHEY, CDR2 SMNVEV (reference sequence). CDR3 size: 15 residues. The CDR3 region is CASSLLTRGPGTQYF. The CDR3 DNA reads TGTGCCAGCAGTTTACTGACTAGGGGGCCAGGGACCCAGTACTTC.

The rearrangement joins TRBV7-3 to TRBJ1-1, with D unresolved. Germline loops: CDR1 SGHTA, CDR2 FQGTGA. V dropped 4 bases and J dropped 2 bases, with 8 bases sitting between them. The CDR3 is 13 amino acids. The CDR3, as DNA: TGTGCCAGCAGCTCCCAACTAAACACTGAAGCTTTCTTT. Amino acids: CASSSQLNTEAFF.

The chain is built from TRBV11-3 and TRBJ2-5; TRBD2 aligns across 10 bases. V gave up 1 base and J gave up 2 bases; unmatched junction bases: 7. Germline V gene lookup returns CDR1 SGHNT and CDR2 YENEEA. The CDR3 runs 17 residues. As DNA, the CDR3 is TGTGCCAGCAGCTTAGGGGCGCTAGCGGGGGTACAAGAGACCCAGTACTTC. Its protein product is CASSLGALAGVQETQYF.